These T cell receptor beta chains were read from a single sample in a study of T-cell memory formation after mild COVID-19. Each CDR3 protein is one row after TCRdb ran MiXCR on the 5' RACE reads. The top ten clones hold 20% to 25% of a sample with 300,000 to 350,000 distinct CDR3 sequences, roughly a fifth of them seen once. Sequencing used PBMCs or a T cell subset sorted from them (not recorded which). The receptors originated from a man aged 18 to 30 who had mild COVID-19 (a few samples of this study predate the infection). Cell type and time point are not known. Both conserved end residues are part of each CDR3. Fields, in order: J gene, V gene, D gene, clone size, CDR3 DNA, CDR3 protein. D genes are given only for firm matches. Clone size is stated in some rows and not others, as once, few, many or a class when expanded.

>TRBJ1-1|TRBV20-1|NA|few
TGCAGTGCTAGAACGGACTTGAACACTGAAGCTTTCTTT
CSARTDLNTEAFF
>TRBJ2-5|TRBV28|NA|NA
TGTGCCAGCAGTTTAGTCGGGCAGGCACAAGAGACCCAGTACTTC
CASSLVGQAQETQYF
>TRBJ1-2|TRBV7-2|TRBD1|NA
TGTGCCAGCAGCTTTCCCGGGACAGCCTATGGCTACACCTTC
CASSFPGTAYGYTF
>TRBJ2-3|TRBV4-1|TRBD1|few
TGCGCCAGCAGCCAAGATAGAGGGACAGGAGCTCCAGATACGCAGTATTTT
CASSQDRGTGAPDTQYF
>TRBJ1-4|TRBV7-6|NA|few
TGTGCCAGCAGCAGACCCCACAGGGATCGAGGTGAAAAACTGTTTTTT
CASSRPHRDRGEKLFF
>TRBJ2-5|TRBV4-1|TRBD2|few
TGCGCCAGCAGCCTTAGGACTAGCGGGGGATGGGAGACCCAGTACTTC
CASSLRTSGGWETQYF
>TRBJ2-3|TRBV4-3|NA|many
TGTGCCAGCAGCCAAGGGGCCCAGGGGACAGATACGCAGTATTTT
CASSQGAQGTDTQYF
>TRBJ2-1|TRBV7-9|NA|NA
TGTGCCAGCAGCGGGCCAAACGAGCAGTTCTTC
CASSGPNEQFF
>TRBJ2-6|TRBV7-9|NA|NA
TGTGCCAGCAGCTTATTTCAGGTTAGCTCTGGGGCCAACGTCCTGACTTTC
CASSLFQVSSGANVLTF
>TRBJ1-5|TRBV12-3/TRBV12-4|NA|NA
TGTGCCAGCAGTTTTGGGGCGGAGAATAGCAATCAGCCCCAGCATTTT
CASSFGAENSNQPQHF
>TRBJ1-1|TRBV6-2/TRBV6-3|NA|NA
TGTGCCAGCAGTACCTACAATGAAGCTTTCTTT
CASSTYNEAFF
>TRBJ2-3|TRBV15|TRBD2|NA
TGTGCCACGGAGGGACTAGAAATAGATACGCAGTATTTT
CATEGLEIDTQYF
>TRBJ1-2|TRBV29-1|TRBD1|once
TGCAGCGTCAAAGGGACAGGGAGCTATGGCTACACCTTC
CSVKGTGSYGYTF
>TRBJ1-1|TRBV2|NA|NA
TGTGCCAGCACTAGTTCTGCCTCAAACACTGAAGCTTTCTTT
CASTSSASNTEAFF
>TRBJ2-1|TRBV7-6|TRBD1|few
TGTGCCAGCGGTGACAGGGGGCGGAATCAGGTCCATGAGCAGTTCTTC
CASGDRGRNQVHEQFF
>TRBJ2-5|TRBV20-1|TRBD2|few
TGCAGTGCTAGGGCTAGCGGGGGGCCGCCGGAGACCCAGTACTTC
CSARASGGPPETQYF
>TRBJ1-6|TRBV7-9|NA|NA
TGTGCCAGCAGAGGGGGAGGGAATTCACCCCTCCACTTT
CASRGGGNSPLHF
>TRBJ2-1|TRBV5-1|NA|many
TGCGCCAGCAGCTTACGGGGCCTTGAGCAGTTCTTC
CASSLRGLEQFF
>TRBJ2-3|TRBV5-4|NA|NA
TGTGCCAGCAGCTTGGCCTGGTCGGTTTCCACAGATACGCAGTATTTT
CASSLAWSVSTDTQYF
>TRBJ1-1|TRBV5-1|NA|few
TGCGCCAGCAGCTCACTGGGACCGAAGAACACTGAAGCTTTCTTT
CASSSLGPKNTEAFF
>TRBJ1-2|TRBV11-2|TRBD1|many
TGTGCCAGCAGCTGGAGCACAGGGGGTAATGGCTACACCTTC
CASSWSTGGNGYTF
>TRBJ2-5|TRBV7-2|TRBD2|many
TGTGCCAGCAGCTTGGGGACTAGTTCGGAGACCCAGTACTTC
CASSLGTSSETQYF
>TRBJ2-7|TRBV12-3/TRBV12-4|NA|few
TGTGCCAGCAGATACAGGGCGGGCCACGAGCAGTACTTC
CASRYRAGHEQYF
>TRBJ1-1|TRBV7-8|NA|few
TGTGCCAGCAGCCTCCAATTAGGAGAAGCTTTCTTT
CASSLQLGEAFF
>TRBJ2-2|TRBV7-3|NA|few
TGTGCCAGCAGCTTACAGGGTGGGGGTTCGGGCACCGGGGAGCTGTTTTTT
CASSLQGGGSGTGELFF
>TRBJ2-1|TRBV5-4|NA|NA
TGTGCCAGCAGCTTGGGCCAGAGCGAGCAGTTCTTC
CASSLGQSEQFF
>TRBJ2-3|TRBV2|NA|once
TGTGCCAGCAGTGAACAGACGGGGCGGGGATGGGATACGCAGTATTTT
CASSEQTGRGWDTQYF
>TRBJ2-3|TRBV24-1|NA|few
TGTGCCACCAGTGATTTTACTAGAGGAGATACGCAGTATTTT
CATSDFTRGDTQYF
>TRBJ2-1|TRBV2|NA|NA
TGTGCCAGCAATGGGGGCAGCAATGAGCAGTTCTTC
CASNGGSNEQFF
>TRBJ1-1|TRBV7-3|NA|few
TGTGCCAGCAGCCCATCCTTGAACACTGAAGCTTTCTTT
CASSPSLNTEAFF
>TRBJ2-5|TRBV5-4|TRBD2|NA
TGTGCCAGCAGCTTCCGTGGCGGGGGGGAGACCCAGTACTTC
CASSFRGGGETQYF
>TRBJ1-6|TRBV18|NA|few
TGTGCCAGCTCACCAATGTCTAATTCACCCCTCCACTTT
CASSPMSNSPLHF
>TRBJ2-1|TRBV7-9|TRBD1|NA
TGTGCCAGCAGCTCCCCCCAGGGGGTTAGGGACATGAATGAGCAGTTCTTC
CASSSPQGVRDMNEQFF
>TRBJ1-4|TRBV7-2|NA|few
TGTGCCAGCAGCTACCAGACCTGGCCCACTAATGAAAAACTGTTTTTT
CASSYQTWPTNEKLFF
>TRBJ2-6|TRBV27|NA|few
TGTGCCAGCAGCCTAAGGGGGGACGGGGCCAACGTCCTGACTTTC
CASSLRGDGANVLTF
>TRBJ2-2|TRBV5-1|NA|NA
TGCGCCAGCAGCCCCGGACGGGGGGCTTACACCGGGGAGCTGTTTTTT
CASSPGRGAYTGELFF
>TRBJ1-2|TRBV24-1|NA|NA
TGTGCCACCAGTGATTTGGCCACCAACTATGGCTACACCTTC
CATSDLATNYGYTF
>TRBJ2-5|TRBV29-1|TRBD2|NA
TGCAGCGTGGGCCCTAGCGGCGAGACCCAGTACTTC
CSVGPSGETQYF
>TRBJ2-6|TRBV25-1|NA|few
TGTGCCAGCAGCCACAACAGGGCTGGGGCCAACGTCCTGACTTTC
CASSHNRAGANVLTF